This T cell receptor beta chain was identified during a study of shared clonotypes between healthy human individuals. The authors divided CD4+ cells into CD45RA+ naive and CD45RA-negative memory subsets. Trimming pared 5 bases from V and 6 bases from J, leaving 12 bases between. The CDR3 has 12 residues. From germline, CDR1 is SQVTM and CDR2 ANQGSEA. Generated by immunoSEQ multiplex PCR, the TCRdb table keeps only in-frame clones and is missing some. Among around 2.1 million clones listed, under 97% were seen once. The chain uses TRBV29-1 and TRBJ2-3; no reliable D call. Sequenced input: naive CD4+ T cells sorted from blood. Regarding subset: CD45RA+ positively selected. The sequence was obtained from a man between 18 and 29 years old in good health. Here the CDR3 DNA reads TGCAGCGTTAGGGCTAGTGTCGATACGCAGTATTTT. Translating gives CSVRASVDTQYF.